One and the same sample provided the 8 T cell receptor beta chains below, sequenced in a study of Ad26.COV2.S vaccination and SARS-CoV-2 variants. Treatment here: around 19 received Ad26.COV2.S at low or high dose, single or two shots; five or six received placebo; per-sample allocation not given. Each sample was drawn 63 days after the first injection (of vaccine or placebo). Assay used: immunoSEQ multiplex PCR; TCRdb lists only in-frame clones, some missing. The sample holds about 240,000 clones, approximately 88% seen once. Sequenced material: peripheral blood, taken in a trial of Ad26.COV2.S vaccine versus placebo. Receptors were obtained from a person between 18 and 65 years old who received the Ad26.COV2.S COVID-19 vaccine or a placebo.

This chain joins TRBV29-1 and TRBJ2-7, with D perhaps being TRBD1 or TRBD2 (5 bases each). V was cut by 7 bases and J by 2 bases, with 15 bases left in between. CDR3 length: 13 amino acids. Germline V gene lookup returns CDR1 SQVTM and CDR2 ANQGSEA. Written as DNA, the CDR3 is TGCAGCGGGGAGTGGGACCGAGCCTACGAGCAGTACTTC. It translates to CSGEWDRAYEQYF.

The chain links TRBV7-9 to TRBJ2-7; 8 bases fit TRBD1. The CDR3 is 15 amino acids. Looked up from germline, CDR1 is SEHNR and CDR2 is FQNEAQ (reference sequence). The V segment lost 5 bases and the J segment 5 bases; nucleotides outside the gene matches: 11. The CDR3 region is CASSPRTGIIHEQYF. Here the CDR3 DNA reads TGTGCCAGCAGCCCACGGACAGGGATTATCCACGAGCAGTACTTC.

This rearrangement joins TRBV5-1 to TRBJ1-4, with D uncertain. Germline V CDR1 and CDR2: SGHRS, YFSETQ. Trimming took off 1 base at V and 8 bases at J, with 12 bases between the two ends. The CDR3 runs 14 residues. Here the CDR3 DNA reads TGCGCCAGCAGCTTGTTGAGTATAGAGGAAAAACTGTTTTTT. This sequence encodes CASSLLSIEEKLFF.

This chain links TRBV11-2 with TRBJ2-2, with D tentatively TRBD2 (7 bases). Germline values: CDR1 SGHAT, CDR2 FQNNGV. V lost 6 bases, J lost 6 bases, and 11 bases lay in between. The CDR3 is made up of 13 amino acids. The CDR3 sequence is CASRKGGAGELFF. Written as DNA, the CDR3 is TGTGCCAGCAGAAAGGGGGGGGCCGGGGAGCTGTTTTTT. Looking up the rest from reference TRBV11-2 and TRBJ2-2 gives the full variable domain: EAGVAQSPRYKIIEKRQSVAFWCNPISGHATLYWYQQILGQGPKLLIQFQNNGVVDDSQLPKDRFSAERLKGVDSTLKIQPAKLEDSAVYLCASRKGGAGELFFGEGSRLTVL.

This rearrangement joins TRBV28 to TRBJ2-3, with a weak D call TRBD2 (5 bases). V shed 3 bases and J shed 1 base, with 11 bases lying between them. The CDR3 extends over 15 amino acids. In germline, CDR1 is MDHEN, CDR2 SYDVKM. The CDR3: CASSFLEEGTDTQYF. Here the CDR3 DNA reads TGTGCCAGCAGTTTTTTGGAGGAGGGCACAGATACGCAGTATTTT.

This clone was seen just once. This chain connects TRBV7-8 to TRBJ1-5, with TRBD1 matching over 7 bases. Germline values: CDR1 SGHVS, CDR2 FQNEAQ. The CDR3 spans 14 residues. Trimming cost V 5 bases and J 9 bases; bases outside gene matches: 10. In DNA form, the CDR3 reads TGTGCCAGCAGCCACCGGGACAGCGAAGGGCCCCAGCATTTT. Residues: CASSHRDSEGPQHF.

V is TRBV29-1 and J is TRBJ1-2, with TRBD1 matching over 8 bases. Germline lookup yields CDR1 SQVTM and CDR2 ANQGSEA. The CDR3 contains 14 residues. V trimming: 4 bases; J trimming: 0 bases; junction bases outside the gene matches: 4. In DNA form, the CDR3 reads TGCAGCGTTGGGACAGGGCAGGCTAACTATGGCTACACCTTC. It encodes CSVGTGQANYGYTF.

The V gene is TRBV27, the J gene TRBJ2-7; D possibly corresponds to TRBD1 (6 bases). The length of the CDR3 is 14 residues. CDR1 is MNHEY, CDR2 SMNVEV, per germline (reference sequence). V was pared by 3 bases and J by 2 bases, with 11 bases between. CDR3 protein: CASSFTGKAYEQYF. CDR3 coding DNA: TGTGCCAGCAGTTTCACAGGGAAGGCCTACGAGCAGTACTTC.